The present TCR beta chain was sequenced within a study of spatial heterogeneity in lung cancer (dated by TCRdb to the late 2010s). About the investigation overall: Beta-chain transcripts were consistently detected in greater numbers than alpha-chain transcripts, which likely reflects a higher abundance of beta-chain transcripts. In the raw uncorrected reads, each unique combination of TCR and UMI appeared more than ten times on average. The study linked features of the TCR repertoire to counts of nonsynonymous mutations, which were determined by whole-exome sequencing of tumor tissue. Both alpha and beta chains were TCR-sequenced in approximately 220 tumor regions, approximately 67 matched nontumor lung samples and over 55 PBMC samples obtained at surgery. TCR alpha and beta repertoires were quantitatively compared across multiple tumor regions, matched nontumor lung and blood in non-small cell lung cancer.

The library was generated by 5' RACE. Sequencing used a NextSeq 500. In the TCR library protocol, a unique molecular identifier was attached to each TCR cDNA molecule so that PCR and sequencing errors could be corrected. The paper's data handling went like this. TCR identification, UMI-based error correction and CDR3 extraction were performed with Decombinator tools. Expanded TCRs were defined as those above a frequency of 2 per 1,000, corresponding to the top 1% of the tumor frequency distribution. Renyi diversity was calculated using the R vegan package after each repertoire was subsampled 100 times to 5,000 TCRs. To build CDR3 similarity networks, amino acid triplet string-kernel similarity was used, and CDR3s were connected when their pairwise similarity was above 0.82. TCRdb passed the public sequencing reads through fastp at Q25 and MiXCR, retaining productive beta sequences. Identical CDR3 proteins give one entry, which carries the most common genes and DNA. The V and J calls, along with clone size, are taken from TCRdb and not from the paper's own processing. Within this sample are thousands of distinct CDR3 sequences, with less than 20% of them counted one time only. Less than 15% of the sample lies in the top ten.

What the research found in general, with its limitations: Additional single-cell paired TCR alpha and beta sequencing was considered necessary to confirm, at a functional level, the hypothesis that regional TCRs recognize regional mutations.

This clonotype was seen at least ten times. This clone's antigen is unknown. Within one base of it there is no much larger clone, and no base qualities were kept. The V end gives up 3 bases and the J end 3 bases, leaving 7 bases in the junction not matched to a gene. CDR1 and CDR2 are read off the germline V gene (reference sequence) as SGHKS and YYEKEE. Counted from cysteine to phenylalanine, this CDR3 has 15 amino acids. The retained sequence is limited to the CDR3, 45 bases, with the frame set at the first base. According to the study, the label for this sample's time point signals: sample taken at primary tumor resection. Donors were approximately 72 patients with early-stage, untreated non-small cell lung cancer from the lung TRACERx cohort. Whole RNA extracted from tumor and nontumor lung tissue, or from cryopreserved PBMC samples, was used for TCR sequencing without cell sorting. Only patients for whom sufficient RNA was available from at least two tumor regions were selected for TCR sequencing. Before being selected, tumor and adjacent nontumor lung specimens were reviewed by a lung pathologist.

The rearranged segments are TRBV5-5 and TRBJ2-5; 8 of the junction bases match TRBD1. Sequenced here: normal lung tissue next to the tumor, sampled at surgery. The clonotype comes from a male donor with early-stage non-small cell lung cancer. Here is the DNA: TGTGCCAGCAGCTCTCATCAGGGGGCAGAAGAGACCCAGTACTTC. Translated, this is CASSSHQGAEETQYF. With the portions outside the CDR3 filled from the reference TRBV5-5 and TRBJ2-5 genes, the complete variable region becomes DAGVTQSPTHLIKTRGQQVTLRCSPISGHKSVSWYQQVLGQGPQFIFQYYEKEERGRGNFPDRFSARQFPNYSSELNVNALLLGDSALYLCASSSHQGAEETQYFGPGTRLLVL.